The 32 T cell receptor beta chains in this list originate from one sample, sequenced in a study of blood T cell repertoires in COVID-19. Measured with immunoSEQ multiplex PCR; TCRdb has only the in-frame clones, and not every one. Of about 330,000 clones detected, 65% to 90% appear once; the ten largest clones hold around 7.8%. The specimen was peripheral blood. The receptors shown here come from a human donor in a cohort sampled during active COVID-19.

The rearrangement links TRBV10-3 to TRBJ1-6; 7 positions agree with TRBD1. The CDR3 extends over 19 amino acids. Trimming removed 0 bases from V and 2 bases from J; junction bases left unmatched: 10. CDR1 and CDR2 from the germline V gene are ENHRY and SYGVKD. This CDR3 is CAISESTYRGPTYNSPLHF. CDR3 nucleotide sequence: TGTGCCATCAGTGAGTCGACTTACAGGGGACCAACCTATAATTCACCCCTCCACTTT.

The chain couples TRBV29-1 to TRBJ1-1; TRBD1 might be the D (6 bases). V was clipped by 3 bases and J by 0 bases, with 11 bases between them. Germline lookup yields CDR1 SQVTM and CDR2 ANQGSEA. This CDR3 has 14 amino acids. The CDR3 sequence is CSVDRGGMNTEAFF. CDR3 nucleotides: TGCAGCGTTGACAGGGGAGGGATGAACACTGAAGCTTTCTTT.

The chain is built from TRBV7-9 and TRBJ1-2; D is perhaps TRBD1 (6 bases). In germline, CDR1 is SEHNR, CDR2 FQNEAQ (reference sequence). The ends were cut back, 1 base at V and 4 bases at J, with 10 bases in the middle. The CDR3 has 14 amino acids. The CDR3 is CASSLGDNVYGYTF. CDR3 in DNA: TGTGCCAGCAGCTTAGGGGACAACGTCTATGGCTACACCTTC.

The chain links TRBV2 to TRBJ2-3, with 7 bases matching TRBD1. Trimming cost V 7 bases and J 1 base; bases outside gene matches: 5. Germline assignment: CDR1 SNHLY and CDR2 FYNNEI. The CDR3 totals 14 residues. The CDR3 nucleotides read TGTGCCAGCAATCCCGGGACAGGCACAGATACGCAGTATTTT. Translating gives CASNPGTGTDTQYF.

The gene calls are TRBV7-9 and TRBJ1-1, with 8 bases matching TRBD1. The trim removed 5 bases at V and 6 bases at J, leaving 17 bases unmatched. This CDR3 has 17 residues. The germline gives CDR1 SEHNR, CDR2 FQNEAQ (reference sequence). CDR3 residues: CASSGKSDRAGYSEAFF. The CDR3 nucleotides are TGTGCCAGCAGCGGAAAATCGGACAGGGCAGGATACTCTGAAGCTTTCTTT.

This clone was counted only a few times. The gene calls are TRBV3-1 (or the pseudogene TRBV3-2) and TRBJ1-2; weak D call: TRBD1 (5 bases). V lost 0 bases to trimming and J lost 5 bases, with 10 bases between them. CDR1 and CDR2 from the germline V gene are LGHDT and YNNKEL (reference sequence). This CDR3 comprises 14 residues. CDR3 DNA: TGTGCCAGCAGCCAAGAGTTCAGGGAATATGGCTACACCTTC. Translated: CASSQEFREYGYTF.

The J gene is TRBJ1-1, the V gene TRBV27; 7 bases fit TRBD1. Germline V gene lookup returns CDR1 MNHEY and CDR2 SMNVEV (reference sequence). The J segment lost 3 bases and the V segment lost 5 bases, leaving 6 bases of the junction unmatched. The CDR3 is 14 residues long. CDR3 region: CASSLTGDYTEAFF. The CDR3 DNA reads TGTGCCAGCAGTCTAACAGGGGACTACACTGAAGCTTTCTTT.

V and J are TRBV18 and TRBJ2-3; 7 bases map to TRBD1. The CDR3 runs to 13 residues. After removal of 4 bases from V and 7 bases from J, the junction contained 5 bases not matched to a gene. In germline, CDR1 is KGHSH, CDR2 LQKENI. CDR3 nucleotide sequence: TGTGCCAGCTCACTCGACAGGGTAAATACGCAGTATTTT. The encoded protein is CASSLDRVNTQYF.

The chain carries TRBV15 and TRBJ1-5, with 9 positions matching TRBD1. The CDR3 covers 17 residues. J lost 7 bases, V lost 0 bases, and 10 bases had no gene match. Germline CDR1 LNHNV, CDR2 YYDKDF (reference sequence). Here the CDR3 DNA reads TGTGCCACCAGCAGAGAGAGGTGGGACAGGGAGGGACAGCCCCAGCATTTT. As protein: CATSRERWDREGQPQHF.

This clone was counted a single time. The chain employs TRBV5-4 and TRBJ1-2; no firm D call. Germline-derived CDR1 and CDR2 are SGHNT and YYREEE (reference sequence). Trimming removed 0 bases from V and 2 bases from J, with 8 bases in between. The CDR3 consists of 14 residues. CDR3 protein: CASSLVGTNYGYTF. CDR3 DNA sequence: TGTGCCAGCAGCTTGGTGGGCACCAACTATGGCTACACCTTC.

This clone has only a few counts. The chain has TRBV5-6 and TRBJ2-7; D unresolved. V was trimmed by 0 bases and J by 0 bases, leaving 16 bases between them. Looked up from germline, CDR1 is SGHDT and CDR2 is YYEEEE. The CDR3 is made up of 17 amino acids. CDR3 nucleotides: TGTGCCAGCAGCTTGGTTTATCCAAGAATGAGCTCCTACGAGCAGTACTTC. It translates to CASSLVYPRMSSYEQYF.

J is TRBJ2-7 and V is TRBV28; the match to TRBD1 covers 11 bases. CDR3 size: 15 residues. Germline CDR1 MDHEN, CDR2 SYDVKM. The V and J ends lost 6 bases and 0 bases, in that order; junction bases with no gene match: 4. The CDR3 DNA reads as TGTGCCAGCAGACCTGGGACAGGGGGCTCCTACGAGCAGTACTTC. It yields the protein CASRPGTGGSYEQYF.

The gene calls are TRBV14 and TRBJ2-4; TRBD1 aligns across 7 bases. Germline lookup yields CDR1 SGHDN and CDR2 FVKESK. The CDR3 covers 14 residues. J was trimmed by 15 bases and V by 0 bases; bases with no gene match: 11. CDR3: CASSQETGAPARYF. The CDR3 nucleotides are TGTGCCAGCAGCCAAGAAACAGGGGCTCCCGCTCGGTACTTC.

This clone was observed a few times. The CDR3 spells CASSRDGDRGYGYTF. Here the CDR3 DNA reads TGTGCCAGCAGCCGGGATGGGGACAGGGGCTATGGCTACACCTTC. This chain links TRBV7-3 with TRBJ1-2; 10 bases map to TRBD1. CDR1 and CDR2 from the germline V gene are SGHTA and FQGTGA. Germline trimming cut 5 bases from V and 4 bases from J; bases unmatched to any gene: 7. There are 15 residues in the CDR3.

About this clone: A much larger clone lies a single base off, so this may be a read error. V and J are TRBV2 and TRBJ1-5; 10 bases map to TRBD1. The CDR3 contains 14 residues. V lost 6 bases and J lost 4; bases outside the gene matches: 3. Germline assignment: CDR1 SNHLY and CDR2 FYNNEI. CDR3 sequence (DNA): TGTGCCAGCAGCCAGGGACAGGGGAATCAGCCCCAGCATTTT. Its protein product is CASSQGQGNQPQHF.

This clone was counted many times. This chain uses TRBV7-9 with TRBJ2-3; D gene ambiguous. This CDR3 is built from 12 residues. Trimming pared 2 bases from V and 4 bases from J, leaving 4 bases between. Per the germline V gene, CDR1 is SEHNR and CDR2 is FQNEAQ (reference sequence). This CDR3 is CASSLSADTQYF. CDR3 bases: TGTGCCAGCAGCTTAAGCGCAGATACGCAGTATTTT. Complete variable domain (other parts from reference TRBV7-9 and TRBJ2-3): DTGVSQNPRHKITKRGQNVTFRCDPISEHNRLYWYRQTLGQGPEFLTYFQNEAQLEKSRLLSDRFSAERPKGSFSTLEIQRTEQGDSAMYLCASSLSADTQYFGPGTRLTVL.

This chain links TRBV29-1 with TRBJ1-1, with D maybe TRBD1 (6 bases). The CDR3 is 13 residues long. V lost 2 bases to trimming and J lost 2 bases, with 9 bases between them. Germline V gene sequence: CDR1 SQVTM, CDR2 ANQGSEA. CDR3 nucleotide sequence: TGCAGCGTTGAACTCAGGGGCAACACTGAAGCTTTCTTT. The encoded protein is CSVELRGNTEAFF.

The chain is built from TRBV25-1 and TRBJ2-7; 12 bases match TRBD2. V lost 3 bases and J lost 4; bases outside the gene matches: 7. This CDR3 has 16 residues. Germline values: CDR1 MGHDK, CDR2 SYGVNS. The CDR3 coding sequence is TGTGCCAGCAGTGAGCCAAGGACTAGCGGGACATACGAGCAGTACTTC. This encodes CASSEPRTSGTYEQYF.

The J gene is TRBJ1-6, the V gene TRBV5-5; 9 positions match TRBD1. The CDR3 contains 15 residues. Germline CDR1 reads SGHKS; CDR2 reads YYEKEE (reference sequence). The ends lost 5 bases at V and 8 bases at J; junction bases unmatched: 8. The CDR3 DNA follows: TGTGCCAGCAGACTTGAGGGACAGGGTTATTCACCCCTCCACTTT. It codes for CASRLEGQGYSPLHF.

This chain links TRBV12-5 with TRBJ2-7; tentative D call: TRBD2 (5 bases). V lost 6 bases and J 2 bases, leaving 11 bases between the germline ends. CDR1 is LGHNT and CDR2 is FRNRAP in the germline V gene. CDR3 length equals 13 residues. This chain's CDR3 is CASGPQLAYEQYF. In DNA, the CDR3 is TGTGCTAGTGGCCCCCAACTAGCCTACGAGCAGTACTTC.

The V gene is TRBV18, the J gene TRBJ2-2; the D is unclear. Between the trimmed V and J ends, which lost 6 bases and 0 bases, there was a span of 17 bases. Germline CDR1 is KGHSH and CDR2 is LQKENI. This CDR3 region has 17 residues. The CDR3 region is CASSPRHPEANTGELFF. The CDR3 DNA sequence: TGTGCCAGCTCGCCAAGACACCCCGAAGCGAACACCGGGGAGCTGTTTTTT.

The chain employs TRBV15 and TRBJ2-3, with 16 bases that match TRBD2. The trim removed 4 bases at V and 4 bases at J, leaving 2 bases unmatched. There are 16 residues in the CDR3. CDR1 is LNHNV and CDR2 is YYDKDF in the germline V gene (reference sequence). CDR3 sequence reads: CATSKGLAGGPDTQYF. The CDR3 DNA follows: TGTGCCACCAGCAAGGGACTAGCGGGGGGGCCAGATACGCAGTATTTT.

This chain joins TRBV29-1 and TRBJ2-1, with 7 bases lining up with TRBD2. Trimming at V came to 7 bases and at J to 2 bases, leaving 14 bases not matched to a gene. The CDR3 contains 16 residues. The germline V gene encodes CDR1 SQVTM and CDR2 ANQGSEA. DNA of the CDR3: TGCAGCGCCGCCCTGTATAGCGGGCCGCCCTACAATGAGCAGTTCTTC. This sequence encodes CSAALYSGPPYNEQFF.

The chain uses TRBV29-1 and TRBJ2-7; D is unresolved. This CDR3 has 12 amino acids. Deletions cut 7 bases from V and 2 bases from J, with 12 bases between. Germline assignment: CDR1 SQVTM and CDR2 ANQGSEA. The CDR3 protein is CSAIDKTYEQYF. In DNA, the CDR3 is TGCAGCGCCATAGACAAGACCTACGAGCAGTACTTC.

The chain has TRBV19 and TRBJ2-2; TRBD1 matches at 10 bases. Germline trimming cut 5 bases from V and 6 bases from J; bases unmatched to any gene: 9. There are 16 residues in the CDR3. The germline V gene has CDR1 LNHDA and CDR2 SQIVND (reference sequence). The CDR3: CASSHPGQGTAGELFF. Written as DNA, the CDR3 is TGTGCCAGTAGTCACCCGGGACAGGGGACCGCCGGGGAGCTGTTTTTT.

The rearrangement links TRBV7-9 to TRBJ2-7; TRBD1 aligns across 7 bases. This CDR3 has 14 residues. After removal of 0 bases from V and 5 bases from J, the junction contained 4 bases not matched to a gene. The V gene's germline CDR1 is SEHNR and CDR2 FQNEAQ (reference sequence). CDR3 protein: CASSLARGKDEQYF. CDR3 DNA sequence: TGTGCCAGCAGCTTAGCCAGGGGGAAGGACGAGCAGTACTTC.

V usage is TRBV19 and J usage is TRBJ2-7, with a weak D call TRBD2 (6 bases). The V end lost 2 bases, the J end lost 2 bases, and 10 bases lay between the germline ends. The germline V gene has CDR1 LNHDA and CDR2 SQIVND (reference sequence). CDR3 length: 14 amino acids. As DNA, the CDR3 is TGTGCCAGTAGTATATCGGAGGGCCCCTACGAGCAGTACTTC. It is translated as CASSISEGPYEQYF.

This chain joins TRBV12-3 or TRBV12-4 and TRBJ2-2; D unclear. The CDR3 length is 13 residues. Trimming pared 2 bases from V and 6 bases from J, leaving 7 bases between. CDR3 bases: TGTGCCAGCAGTTTACCAGGCCCCGGGGAGCTGTTTTTT. Amino acid sequence: CASSLPGPGELFF.

This chain joins TRBV6-5 and TRBJ2-7, with D perhaps matching TRBD1 (7 bases). Trimming shortened V by 6 bases and J by 8 bases, and 17 bases separated the two germline ends. Germline CDR1 is MNHEY and CDR2 is SVGAGI. The CDR3 is made up of 13 amino acids. CDR3 protein: CASSSRTGGKQYF. The CDR3 DNA reads as TGTGCCAGCAGCTCACGGACAGGAGGGAAGCAGTACTTC.

The rearrangement uses TRBV7-9 and TRBJ1-3; no firm D call. Per germline, CDR1 SEHNR and CDR2 FQNEAQ (reference sequence). V shed 8 bases and J shed 2 bases, with 7 bases lying between them. The CDR3 sequence is 12 residues long. The CDR3 DNA sequence: TGTGCCAGCGGCCTGCCTGGAAACACCATATATTTT. This gives the protein CASGLPGNTIYF.

This clone was seen a handful of times. This chain joins TRBV7-9 and TRBJ1-1; D perhaps matches TRBD1 (6 bases). Trimming stripped 6 bases from V and 1 base from J, with 15 bases between. Per germline, CDR1 SEHNR and CDR2 FQNEAQ (reference sequence). The CDR3 has 15 amino acids. CDR3 protein: CASSDRDTSNTEAFF. DNA for the CDR3: TGTGCCAGCAGTGACCGGGACACCTCGAACACTGAAGCTTTCTTT.

This clone appeared a single time. This chain links TRBV4-1 with TRBJ1-1; 9 bases match TRBD1. CDR3 size: 15 residues. V trimming: 2 bases; J trimming: 1 base; junction bases outside the gene matches: 2. In germline, CDR1 is MGHRA, CDR2 YSYEKL. The CDR3 DNA reads TGCGCCAGCAGCCAACGGGGACAGGGGAACACTGAAGCTTTCTTT. This gives the protein CASSQRGQGNTEAFF.